This T cell receptor (beta chain) was obtained from a study of vaccination and CD4 T cells after COVID-19 (dated by TCRdb to 2022 to 2024). About the investigation overall: Every convalescent patient had a positive nasal swab PCR test for SARS-CoV-2, with mild disease in about nine patients and severe disease in one. In the convalescent cohort there were six males and four females, among whom were two Hispanic individuals, seven Caucasians, two Asians and one multiracial person. Two doses of either the Pfizer-BioNTech BNT162b2 vaccine (n=8) or the Moderna mRNA-1273 vaccine (n=2) were administered to participants. Post-COVID blood samples were collected from convalescent patients a median of roughly 100 days after diagnosis, with a range of about 35 to 161 days. Post-vaccine blood samples were taken a median of around 77 days after the second vaccine dose, with a range of roughly 14 to 250 days. For stimulating the cultures, overlapping spike peptide pools were used, derived from SARS-CoV-2 as well as from the common cold coronaviruses HCoV-NL63, HCoV-OC43 and HCoV-229E. As controls, cultures received a CEFX viral epitope pool (the positive control), an HIV-1 Nef peptide pool (the negative control), or no peptide at all. In more than eight COVID-19 convalescent patients and 4 infection-naive healthy vaccine recipients, researchers compared the spike-specific CD4+ TCR repertoire from before mRNA vaccination with the repertoire from after.

Details on this clonotype: This receptor's antigen is unknown. It has no much larger one-base neighbor in the sample; base qualities were not kept.

Libraries were prepared through PCR. DNA from cultured CD4+ T cells underwent TCR sequencing with the Oncomine TCR Beta short-read assay at the Johns Hopkins FTIC core. The QIAamp micro DNA kit was used to extract genomic DNA from the cultured CD4+ T cells. Oncomine TCR Beta libraries from cultured CD4+ T cells were pooled with unique dual indexes and sequenced on an Illumina iSeq 100. In the authors' own workflow: Non-productive sequences were filtered out, and CDR3s that did not start with C, did not end with F or W, or were shorter than 7 amino acids were discarded. The MANAFEST web application was used to identify antigen-specific clonotypes by comparing peptide-stimulated wells against reference wells and other culture wells. To be called positive, a clone needed an FDR below 0.05, an odds ratio above 5, and a productive frequency above 0.1% in at least two of three replicate wells. A clonotype was classed as cross-reactive if the clonotype showed significant expansion both in SARS-CoV-2 spike wells and in at least one common cold coronavirus spike condition. CDR3 homology was assessed with Levenshtein distances (stringdist) and unrooted phylogenetic trees (ape) in R version 3.6.1. The public reads were run again by TCRdb, first through fastp at Q25 and then through MiXCR, and only productive beta chains were kept. Each record represents a unique CDR3 protein, reported with the most common genes and DNA among its rows. The V and J calls and clone size come from TCRdb's table, not from the authors' own analysis. In all, the sample holds around 12,000 distinct CDR3 sequences, and over 75% of those were seen once. The leading ten clones occupy roughly 18% of the sample.

The full study reports these points: Of the vaccine-specific clones found in convalescent patients, nearly all (304 of 307) were mono-reactive for SARS-CoV-2 spike instead of being cross-reactive with common cold coronaviruses. Relatively few convalescent patients were included in the study, and early timepoints after natural infection were not analyzed. An increase in the median number of SARS-CoV-2-reactive clonotypes from around 20 after infection to a few dozen after vaccination was observed, but the change was not found to be significant. Among the post-vaccine SARS-CoV-2-reactive clones in convalescent patients, a median 86.3% showed up only after vaccination, which suggests vaccine-specific priming.

The CDR3 runs 14 amino acids, cysteine and phenylalanine included. The DNA shown is the 42-base CDR3, in frame from base 1. V was cut back by 3 bases and J by 3 bases, leaving a gap of 14 bases between them. Via the germline V gene (reference sequence), CDR1 is GTSNPN and CDR2 SVGIG. This sample's treatment or condition label indicates: approximately 9-day PBMC culture with coronavirus spike peptide pools or control peptides (ViraFEST assay). To expand antigen-specific T cells with peptide pools and then pick out the expanded clonotypes through TCR sequencing, the study relied on the ViraFEST assay. The convalescent patients' positive SARS-CoV-2 PCR tests fell between March and December 2020, which was before the Alpha, Beta and Delta variants emerged in the United States. PBMCs were cultured at around 2 million per well in IMDM supplemented with roughly 5% human AB serum and about 10 IU/ml IL-2, with around 10 ug/ml peptide pools added. Half of the culture medium was replaced with fresh IL-2-containing medium on days 3 and 7. After ten to eleven days of culture, CD4+ T cells were isolated by negative selection using the EasySep CD4+ T cell isolation kit. Ficoll-Paque Plus gradient centrifugation was used to isolate PBMCs from whole blood, and the isolated PBMCs were then either used fresh or cryopreserved at -140C. Culture conditions were generally each tested in triplicate wells.

The TCR was taken from a human donor who had recovered from COVID-19. The material sequenced was CD4+ T cells from blood, cultured in vitro. The chain uses TRBV30 and TRBJ2-5; the D gene is unclear. CDR3 reads: CAWSASPGEETQYF. The base sequence is TGTGCCTGGAGCGCCTCACCGGGTGAAGAGACCCAGTACTTC.